Below are 23 T cell receptor beta chains sequenced from a single sample in a study of blood T cell repertoires in COVID-19. This table comes from immunoSEQ multiplex PCR, and its TCRdb copy is limited to in-frame clones, with some not included. The sample shows around 220,000 clones, approximately 86% of them seen only once. Material: peripheral blood. Every receptor here comes from a woman aged 45-59 years with COVID-19, enrolled during active disease.

The J gene is TRBJ2-5, the V gene TRBV7-2, with a tentative D call TRBD1 (6 bases). Germline CDR1 reads SGHTA; CDR2 reads FQGNSA. Trimming took off 4 bases at V and 5 bases at J, with 14 bases between the two ends. The CDR3 totals 14 residues. DNA of the CDR3: TGTGCCAGCAGCTCAACAGGGTATGATGAGACCCAGTACTTC. Translation: CASSSTGYDETQYF.

This chain uses TRBV20-1 with TRBJ2-1; a possible D gene is TRBD1 (6 bases). CDR1 DFQATT and CDR2 SNEGSKA come from the germline V gene (reference sequence). CDR3 length: 12 residues. The V gene lost 3 bases and the J gene lost 9 bases, with 12 bases spanning the gap. CDR3 protein: CSASLQGTEQFF. The CDR3 DNA follows: TGCAGTGCTAGTCTACAGGGAACTGAGCAGTTCTTC.

The rearrangement links TRBV30 to TRBJ2-3; 7 nucleotides align to TRBD2. Losses at the gene ends were 3 bases for V and 2 bases for J; bases not matched to a gene: 11. The CDR3 is made up of 16 amino acids. Germline V lookup: CDR1 GTSNPN, CDR2 SVGIG (reference sequence). DNA of the CDR3: TGTGCCTGGAGCCGCCTGACTAGCCCATCCACAGATACGCAGTATTTT. Its translation: CAWSRLTSPSTDTQYF.

This chain joins TRBV7-2 and TRBJ1-1; TRBD1 agrees at 7 bases. V dropped 5 bases and J dropped 5; count of bases not matched to a gene: 5. This CDR3 has 13 amino acids. The germline V gene encodes CDR1 SGHTA and CDR2 FQGNSA. CDR3: CASSGTRGTEAFF. CDR3 in DNA: TGTGCCAGCAGCGGCACCAGGGGGACTGAAGCTTTCTTT.

This chain joins TRBV18 and TRBJ1-1, with 7 bases lining up with TRBD1. Germline-derived CDR1 and CDR2 are KGHSH and LQKENI. This CDR3 has 13 residues. The V gene end was trimmed by 6 bases and the J gene end by 4 bases; junction bases not matched to a gene: 5. The CDR3 sequence: CASSLDRATEAFF. In DNA, the CDR3 is TGTGCCAGCTCCCTTGACAGGGCCACTGAAGCTTTCTTT.

The chain recombines TRBV5-1 with TRBJ1-1; D not certain. The V end was cut by 0 bases, the J end by 3 bases, with 9 bases between. The CDR3 extends over 14 amino acids. CDR1 is SGHRS and CDR2 is YFSETQ in the germline V gene. DNA for the CDR3: TGCGCCAGCAGCTTGGTCCGAGGGCACACTGAAGCTTTCTTT. Its protein is CASSLVRGHTEAFF.

The chain combines TRBV7-2 with TRBJ2-7, with TRBD1 identical over 9 bases. Losses at the gene ends were 1 base for V and 7 bases for J; bases not matched to a gene: 8. In germline, CDR1 is SGHTA, CDR2 FQGNSA. The CDR3 has 15 amino acids. The CDR3 loop is CASSLDRTGVDEQYF. The CDR3 DNA reads as TGTGCCAGCAGCTTAGATCGGACAGGGGTTGATGAGCAGTACTTC.

The count of this clone is one. The gene calls are TRBV2 and TRBJ1-6; 8 nucleotides match TRBD1. The length of the CDR3 is 11 residues. The germline CDR1 and CDR2 sequences are SNHLY and FYNNEI. Unmatched junction bases numbered 5, after V lost 8 bases and J lost 14 bases. CDR3 sequence (DNA): TGTGCCAGCTTACAGGGGGAAACCCTCCACTTT. Its translation is CASLQGETLHF.

This chain links TRBV7-3 with TRBJ2-6; D might be TRBD1 (6 bases). CDR3 length: 19 residues. Deletions cut 5 bases from V and 0 bases from J, with 20 bases between. Germline V gives CDR1 SGHTA, CDR2 FQGTGA. CDR3 sequence reads: CASSGLRQGFHSGANVLTF. As DNA, the CDR3 is TGTGCCAGCAGCGGTCTACGGCAGGGGTTCCACTCTGGGGCCAACGTCCTGACTTTC.

V is TRBV10-3 and J is TRBJ1-3; the D gene is possibly TRBD1 (5 bases). The germline V gene encodes CDR1 ENHRY and CDR2 SYGVKD. Trimming pared 8 bases from V and 6 bases from J, leaving 17 bases between. CDR3 length: 14 residues. In nucleotides, the CDR3 is TGTGCCATCCGTCCTCAGGGAGGAGCAAACACCATATATTTT. Translation gives CAIRPQGGANTIYF.

The chain combines TRBV19 with TRBJ2-3; 7 bases are shared with TRBD1. The CDR3 spans 14 residues. From germline, CDR1 is LNHDA and CDR2 SQIVND (reference sequence). V dropped 7 bases and J dropped 0; count of bases not matched to a gene: 4. Here the CDR3 reads CASMETGSTDTQYF. The CDR3 region has the DNA TGTGCCAGTATGGAGACAGGGAGCACAGATACGCAGTATTTT.

The chain combines TRBV28 with TRBJ2-1, with 10 bases lining up with TRBD2. There are 15 residues in the CDR3. After removal of 5 bases from V and 10 bases from J, the junction contained 11 bases not matched to a gene. The germline gives CDR1 MDHEN, CDR2 SYDVKM. This chain's CDR3 is CASSRTSGDLREQFF. In DNA, the CDR3 is TGTGCCAGCAGTCGAACTAGCGGGGATTTAAGGGAGCAGTTCTTC.

The chain combines TRBV28 with TRBJ1-2; 10 positions agree with TRBD1. The CDR3 runs 16 residues. The V gene end was trimmed by 7 bases and the J gene end by 4 bases; junction bases not matched to a gene: 12. The germline V gene encodes CDR1 MDHEN and CDR2 SYDVKM. The CDR3 region is CASTKGTGVMIYGYTF. The CDR3 DNA reads as TGTGCCAGCACCAAAGGGACAGGGGTGATGATCTATGGCTACACCTTC.

V gene TRBV12-1 combines with J gene TRBJ2-3; the table's D call, TRBD1, was not checked against the DNA. TRBV12-1 is reported as a pseudogene. This CDR3 region has 20 residues. The CDR3 DNA reads as TGTGCCAGCAGCCTTACGACAGGGATTGATGACCGTATACCCACAGATACGCAGTATTTT. It encodes CASSLTTGIDDRIPTDTQYF.

This clone was counted between two and nine times. The rearrangement joins TRBV3-1 (or the pseudogene TRBV3-2) to TRBJ1-6; TRBD1 matches at 9 bases. Germline loops: CDR1 LGHDT, CDR2 YNNKEL (reference sequence). The CDR3 covers 14 residues. V shed 1 base and J 12 bases; nucleotides not matched to a gene: 4. CDR3 sequence reads: CASSQADRGRPLHF. The CDR3 region has the DNA TGTGCCAGCAGCCAAGCCGACAGGGGGAGACCCCTCCACTTT.

Of note for this clone: The identical CDR3 is also encoded by other nucleotide sequences in the sample. This chain links TRBV5-1 with TRBJ2-1, with 8 nucleotides matching TRBD2. The length of the CDR3 is 16 residues. Per the germline V gene, CDR1 is SGHRS and CDR2 is YFSETQ. V trimming: 0 bases; J trimming: 0 bases; junction bases outside the gene matches: 2. The CDR3 region is CASSLAGGPSYNEQFF. In nucleotides, the CDR3 is TGCGCCAGCAGCTTGGCGGGGGGGCCCTCCTACAATGAGCAGTTCTTC.

CDR3 nucleotide sequence: TGTGCCAGCAGCCCGCAGTCAAGGGGTTCTGGGGCCAACGTCCTGACTTTC. Its translation is CASSPQSRGSGANVLTF. The V and J genes are TRBV5-4 and TRBJ2-6, with D perhaps TRBD1 (5 bases). The length of the CDR3 is 17 residues. Per the germline V gene, CDR1 is SGHNT and CDR2 is YYREEE (reference sequence). Trimming pared 4 bases from V and 1 base from J, leaving 15 bases between.

This sequence joins TRBV27 and TRBJ1-2; TRBD1 might be the D (5 bases). The germline V gene encodes CDR1 MNHEY and CDR2 SMNVEV (reference sequence). The ends were cut back, 1 base at V and 5 bases at J, with 11 bases in the middle. This CDR3 contains 14 residues. The CDR3 region is CASSLWGDQYGYTF. The CDR3 coding sequence is TGTGCCAGCAGTTTATGGGGGGATCAGTATGGCTACACCTTC.

The chain combines TRBV10-3 with TRBJ2-7, with 8 bases that match TRBD1. The CDR3 is 15 amino acids. V shed 10 bases and J 6 bases; nucleotides not matched to a gene: 17. Looked up from germline, CDR1 is ENHRY and CDR2 is SYGVKD. CDR3 amino acids: CATKRTGLIVPEQYF. CDR3 coding DNA: TGTGCCACAAAACGGACAGGGCTAATAGTTCCCGAGCAGTACTTC.

This clone was seen more than once but under ten times. The gene calls are TRBV18 and TRBJ1-5; D might be TRBD1 (6 bases). The germline V gene has CDR1 KGHSH and CDR2 LQKENI. Trimming shortened V by 2 bases and J by 2 bases, and 19 bases separated the two germline ends. This CDR3 is 18 amino acids long. This CDR3 is CASSPTQGLLGGNQPQHF. DNA for the CDR3: TGTGCCAGCTCACCAACTCAGGGGCTCCTCGGGGGCAATCAGCCCCAGCATTTT.

V gene TRBV11-2 combines with J gene TRBJ1-4, with 10 nucleotides matching TRBD1. The J segment lost 7 bases and the V segment lost 5 bases, leaving 10 bases of the junction unmatched. In germline, CDR1 is SGHAT, CDR2 FQNNGV. The CDR3 loop spans 16 amino acids. The DNA of the CDR3 is TGTGCCAGCAGCAAGGATCCAAGGACAGGGGGTGAAAAACTGTTTTTT. As protein: CASSKDPRTGGEKLFF.

This rearrangement joins TRBV24-1 to TRBJ2-5, with 10 nucleotides matching TRBD1. This CDR3 is built from 16 residues. After removal of 5 bases from V and 2 bases from J, the junction contained 7 bases not matched to a gene. Germline V lookup: CDR1 KGHDR, CDR2 SFDVKD. Here the CDR3 reads CATSGVDRGLQETQYF. In DNA, the CDR3 is TGTGCCACCAGTGGTGTTGACAGGGGGCTACAAGAGACCCAGTACTTC.

This rearrangement joins TRBV12-3 or TRBV12-4 to TRBJ1-5; D call uncertain. This CDR3 comprises 13 residues. Between the trimmed V and J ends, which lost 3 bases and 3 bases, there was a span of 6 bases. In DNA form, the CDR3 reads TGTGCCAGCAGTTTGGCCTCCAATCAGCCCCAGCATTTT. Translation: CASSLASNQPQHF.